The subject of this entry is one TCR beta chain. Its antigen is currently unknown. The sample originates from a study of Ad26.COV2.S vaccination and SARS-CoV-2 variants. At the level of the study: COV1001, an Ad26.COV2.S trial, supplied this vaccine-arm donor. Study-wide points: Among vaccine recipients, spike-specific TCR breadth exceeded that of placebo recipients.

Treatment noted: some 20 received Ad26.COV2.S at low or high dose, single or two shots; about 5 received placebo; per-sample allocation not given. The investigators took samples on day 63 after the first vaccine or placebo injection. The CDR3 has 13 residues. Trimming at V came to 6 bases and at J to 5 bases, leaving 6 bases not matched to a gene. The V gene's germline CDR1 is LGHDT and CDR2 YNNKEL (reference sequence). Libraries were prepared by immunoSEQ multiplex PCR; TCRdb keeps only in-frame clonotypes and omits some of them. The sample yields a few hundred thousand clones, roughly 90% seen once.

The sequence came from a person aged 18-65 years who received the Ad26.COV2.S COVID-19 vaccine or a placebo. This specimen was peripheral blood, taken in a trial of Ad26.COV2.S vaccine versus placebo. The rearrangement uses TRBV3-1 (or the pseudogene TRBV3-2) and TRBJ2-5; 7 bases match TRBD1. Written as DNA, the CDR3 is TGTGCCAGCAGGAGACAGGGTTGGGAGACCCAGTACTTC. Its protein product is CASRRQGWETQYF.